Below are 27 T cell receptor beta chains sequenced from a single sample in a study of post-analysis software for immune sequencing data. Regarding the study as a whole: TRBV5-6, TRBV5-1 and TRBV20-1 were among roughly five TRBV segments more frequent in patients than controls.

What these receptors recognize is not known. Unique molecular identifiers tagged the TCR beta cDNA libraries. TCRdb itself ran the PCR reads through MiXCR, one entry per CDR3 protein. This table holds 380,000 or so distinct CDR3 sequences, around 37% found once. Sequencing was done on a sample of blood. The source of these receptors is a girl aged 10-17 years with multiple sclerosis.

This clonotype was counted a few times. The J gene is TRBJ1-6, the V gene TRBV20-1; D might be TRBD1 (5 bases). In germline, CDR1 is DFQATT, CDR2 SNEGSKA (reference sequence). Trimming shortened V by 3 bases and J by 8 bases, and 17 bases separated the two germline ends. The CDR3 runs 15 residues. The CDR3 DNA reads TGCAGTGCTAGGGGCGGGGCAGCTCGGGATTCACCCCTCCACTTT. Encoded protein: CSARGGAARDSPLHF.

This clonotype turned up a few times. The gene calls are TRBV9 and TRBJ2-3, with 8 bases identical to TRBD2. Losses at the gene ends were 3 bases for V and 4 bases for J; bases not matched to a gene: 7. Germline loops: CDR1 SGDLS, CDR2 YYNGEE. CDR3 length: 15 amino acids. CDR3 nucleotides: TGTGCCAGCAGCGCCGTAGCGGGGCCCGCAGATACGCAGTATTTT. This gives the protein CASSAVAGPADTQYF.

This chain joins TRBV11-2 and TRBJ2-7; 14 bases agree with TRBD2. The closer fit of TRBJ2-5 to the DNA end suggests the J call may be wrong. This CDR3 is built from 18 residues. Germline values: CDR1 SGHAT, CDR2 FQNNGV. The CDR3 sequence: CASSSSGTSGGAGVTQYF. In DNA, the CDR3 is TGTGCCAGCAGCTCTTCCGGGACTAGCGGGGGAGCCGGGGTGACCCAGTACTTC.

This chain connects TRBV7-2 to TRBJ2-3; TRBD2 agrees at 12 bases. Germline values: CDR1 SGHTA, CDR2 FQGNSA. CDR3 length: 16 residues. With V trimmed by 5 bases and J by 4 bases, 7 bases remained unmatched. CDR3 DNA: TGTGCCAGCAGCCGGCCTAGCGGGGGGGTGTCAGATACGCAGTATTTT. Its protein is CASSRPSGGVSDTQYF.

V usage is TRBV20-1 and J usage is TRBJ1-2, with a weak D call TRBD1 (6 bases). V lost 4 bases to trimming and J lost 8 bases, with 17 bases between them. From germline, CDR1 is DFQATT and CDR2 SNEGSKA (reference sequence). This CDR3 has 13 amino acids. The CDR3 nucleotides read TGCAGTGCTATAGACAGGATAAGCGACGGCTACACCTTC. Its protein is CSAIDRISDGYTF.

This chain links TRBV7-9 with TRBJ2-3; D is uncertain. This CDR3 region has 14 residues. Trimming took 5 bases from V and 2 from J, leaving 11 bases between them. Germline CDR1 is SEHNR and CDR2 is FQNEAQ (reference sequence). CDR3 nucleotide sequence: TGTGCCAGCAGCCACCGGGTGAACACAGATACGCAGTATTTT. It encodes CASSHRVNTDTQYF.

V gene TRBV5-1 combines with J gene TRBJ2-7; weak D call: TRBD1 (6 bases). Germline V gene sequence: CDR1 SGHRS, CDR2 YFSETQ. The ends were cut back, 1 base at V and 1 base at J, with 12 bases in the middle. This CDR3 is built from 15 residues. This CDR3 reads CASSLLQGQSYEQYF. Written as DNA, the CDR3 is TGCGCCAGCAGCTTGTTACAAGGACAGTCCTACGAGCAGTACTTC.

This clonotype was seen a few times. The chain employs TRBV18 and TRBJ2-1; 9 nucleotides agree with TRBD1. Trimming cost V 1 base and J 3 bases; bases outside gene matches: 1. This CDR3 has 15 residues. CDR1 KGHSH and CDR2 LQKENI come from the germline V gene. The DNA for the CDR3 is TGTGCCAGCTCACCACGGACAGGGGACTACAATGAGCAGTTCTTC. Its protein product is CASSPRTGDYNEQFF.

This chain links TRBV29-1 with TRBJ2-2; 11 bases align to TRBD2. The J segment lost 7 bases and the V segment lost 1 base, leaving 8 bases of the junction unmatched. Germline V CDR1 and CDR2: SQVTM, ANQGSEA. The CDR3 spans 16 residues. The DNA for the CDR3 is TGCAGCGTTGAAGTACAGGCTAGCGGGGGGCACGGGGAGCTGTTTTTT. Its translation: CSVEVQASGGHGELFF.

This clonotype was counted between two and nine times. The V gene is TRBV6-5, the J gene TRBJ2-7; D unresolved. The CDR3 is made up of 15 amino acids. Per germline, CDR1 MNHEY and CDR2 SVGAGI. Trimming took off 0 bases at V and 2 bases at J, with 11 bases between the two ends. The CDR3 reads CASSYSGRNAYEQYF. For the CDR3, the DNA is TGTGCCAGCAGTTACTCGGGCCGGAATGCCTACGAGCAGTACTTC.

This clonotype has more than one count but fewer than ten. This chain connects TRBV11-2 to TRBJ1-1; perhaps TRBD1 as D (5 bases). The germline V and J ends were trimmed by 4 bases and 8 bases, with 8 bases remaining between them. Germline CDR1 and CDR2: SGHAT and FQNNGV. This CDR3 region has 11 residues. CDR3 nucleotides: TGTGCCAGCAGCTCTCGACAGGAAGCTTTCTTT. Encoded protein: CASSSRQEAFF. The full variable domain, with the rest looked up from reference TRBV11-2 and TRBJ1-1, is EAGVAQSPRYKIIEKRQSVAFWCNPISGHATLYWYQQILGQGPKLLIQFQNNGVVDDSQLPKDRFSAERLKGVDSTLKIQPAKLEDSAVYLCASSSRQEAFFGQGTRLTVV.

The chain recombines TRBV6-2 or TRBV6-3 with TRBJ2-7; D may be TRBD1 (5 bases). CDR3 size: 13 residues. With 4 bases removed from V and 6 bases from J, the gap between germline ends came to 13 bases. In germline, CDR1 is MNHEY, CDR2 SVGEGT. The CDR3 region has the DNA TGTGCCAGCAGTTCTCCAAGGGGCTTCGAGCAGTACTTC. This codes for CASSSPRGFEQYF.

V is TRBV5-5 and J is TRBJ2-7; a weak D match, TRBD1 (6 bases). The germline V and J ends were trimmed by 4 bases and 5 bases, with 16 bases remaining between them. Germline V gives CDR1 SGHKS, CDR2 YYEKEE (reference sequence). CDR3 length: 14 residues. The CDR3 spells CASSAQGNDDEQYF. The CDR3 nucleotides read TGTGCCAGCAGCGCACAGGGAAATGACGACGAGCAGTACTTC.

The V gene is TRBV20-1, the J gene TRBJ1-4; D uncertain. Germline V CDR1 and CDR2: DFQATT, SNEGSKA (reference sequence). The V gene lost 0 bases and the J gene lost 8 bases, with 13 bases spanning the gap. The CDR3 runs 14 residues. CDR3 sequence (DNA): TGCAGTGCTAGAGATAACGGAGGCTGGGAAAAACTGTTTTTT. Translating gives CSARDNGGWEKLFF.

The chain couples TRBV4-1 to TRBJ2-7, with D possibly called TRBD1 or TRBD2 (5 bases each). The CDR3 is made up of 17 amino acids. The V end was cut by 0 bases, the J end by 0 bases, with 15 bases between. The germline gives CDR1 MGHRA, CDR2 YSYEKL. The CDR3 here is CASSQEGEGMSSYEQYF. CDR3 coding DNA: TGCGCCAGCAGCCAAGAAGGTGAGGGGATGAGCTCCTACGAGCAGTACTTC.

The gene calls are TRBV4-1 and TRBJ2-5; a possible D gene is TRBD1 (6 bases). This CDR3 region has 15 residues. The V and J ends lost 0 bases and 2 bases respectively, with 10 bases between them. Germline values: CDR1 MGHRA, CDR2 YSYEKL. In DNA, the CDR3 is TGCGCCAGCAGCCAAGAGGGGGCAGGTCAAGAGACCCAGTACTTC. Translated: CASSQEGAGQETQYF.

V and J are TRBV4-3 and TRBJ1-5; 8 positions match TRBD1. The CDR3 has 15 amino acids. Losses at the gene ends were 2 bases for V and 6 bases for J; bases not matched to a gene: 6. Germline CDR1 is LGHNA and CDR2 is YSLEER. In nucleotides, the CDR3 is TGCGCCAGCAGCCAAAGGGCAGGGGGCCCTCAGCCCCAGCATTTT. It specifies CASSQRAGGPQPQHF.

This clonotype was found many times. This chain joins TRBV9 and TRBJ2-7; 8 bases agree with TRBD1. CDR1 SGDLS and CDR2 YYNGEE come from the germline V gene. V trimming: 1 base; J trimming: 2 bases; junction bases outside the gene matches: 5. This CDR3 spans 15 amino acids. The CDR3 coding sequence is TGTGCCAGCAGCGTAACGGACAGGGAGGCCTACGAGCAGTACTTC. It codes for CASSVTDREAYEQYF.

For the CDR3, the DNA is TGCGCCAGCAGCTCTCGTAGGGGGGGGGACACAGATACGCAGTATTTT. Protein: CASSSRRGGDTDTQYF. The gene calls are TRBV4-3 and TRBJ2-3; D possibly corresponds to TRBD2 (7 bases). Trimming removed 5 bases at V and 2 bases at J, with 17 bases between. The CDR3 contains 16 residues. CDR1 and CDR2 (germline): LGHNA, YSLEER.

The chain uses TRBV18 and TRBJ2-1; D remains unclear. V was cut by 2 bases and J by 7 bases, with 15 bases left in between. Germline CDR1 is KGHSH and CDR2 is LQKENI. This CDR3 has 15 residues. CDR3 sequence reads: CASSPGSAVRNEQFF. CDR3 sequence (DNA): TGTGCCAGCTCACCAGGGTCGGCGGTCCGGAATGAGCAGTTCTTC.

CDR3 protein: CASSPLNEGKGEKLFF. In DNA form, the CDR3 reads TGCGCCAGCAGCCCATTGAATGAAGGAAAAGGTGAAAAACTGTTTTTT. The chain combines TRBV4-1 with TRBJ1-4; D gene unclear. From germline, CDR1 is MGHRA and CDR2 YSYEKL. V was cut by 4 bases and J by 7 bases, with 19 bases left in between. CDR3 length: 16 amino acids.

The chain joins TRBV4-3 to TRBJ1-6, with unresolved D. In germline, CDR1 is LGHNA, CDR2 YSLEER. CDR3 length: 13 amino acids. The V and J ends lost 0 bases and 8 bases respectively, with 5 bases between them. CDR3 sequence: CASSQEPYSPLHF. DNA of the CDR3: TGCGCCAGCAGCCAAGAGCCGTATTCACCCCTCCACTTT.

In its sample, this clonotype was seen a few times. V gene TRBV12-3 or TRBV12-4 combines with J gene TRBJ2-1; 9 positions agree with TRBD1. V was pared by 5 bases and J by 3 bases, with 5 bases of the junction left unmatched. The CDR3 has 15 amino acids. The CDR3 DNA follows: TGTGCCAGCAGTCGGTCGGGACAGGGCTACAATGAGCAGTTCTTC. Its translation is CASSRSGQGYNEQFF.

This chain connects TRBV5-1 to TRBJ2-1; 8 nucleotides align to TRBD2. The germline V gene has CDR1 SGHRS and CDR2 YFSETQ. The ends lost 1 base at V and 2 bases at J; junction bases unmatched: 5. CDR3 size: 16 residues. The CDR3: CASSLMSGGAYNEQFF. The CDR3 DNA reads TGCGCCAGCAGCTTGATGAGCGGGGGCGCCTACAATGAGCAGTTCTTC.

A few counts support this clonotype. In DNA form, the CDR3 reads TGTGCCAGCAGCAGAACCGGGACAGGATATCTTAATGAAAAACTGTTTTTT. It is translated as CASSRTGTGYLNEKLFF. V gene TRBV7-9 combines with J gene TRBJ1-4; 8 bases map to TRBD1. CDR1 SEHNR and CDR2 FQNEAQ come from the germline V gene (reference sequence). The CDR3 is 17 residues long. The junction had 12 bases not matched to a gene; V was cut back by 5 bases and J by 4 bases.

V gene TRBV6-5 combines with J gene TRBJ1-2; the D is unclear. The CDR3 has 13 amino acids. CDR1 is MNHEY, CDR2 SVGAGI, per germline. V shed 2 bases and J shed 6 bases, with 10 bases lying between them. The CDR3 DNA sequence: TGTGCCAGCAGTTACCCTCCCGGGAATGGCTACACCTTC. This sequence encodes CASSYPPGNGYTF.

The rearrangement uses TRBV20-1 and TRBJ1-2; tentatively, D is TRBD1 (6 bases). Trimming removed 6 bases from V and 3 bases from J, with 17 bases in between. This CDR3 comprises 14 residues. Germline V gene data show CDR1 as DFQATT and CDR2 as SNEGSKA (reference sequence). CDR3 DNA: TGCAGTGCACCCCGGGGGGACAAAGACTATGGCTACACCTTC. Its translation: CSAPRGDKDYGYTF.